These 2 T cell receptor beta chains were sequenced from one sample in a study of T cell responses to AZD1222 COVID-19 vaccine listed by TCRdb under 2021. Receptor libraries were prepared by the immunoSEQ multiplex PCR assay. TCRdb carries this immuneACCESS record with in-frame sequences only. Its versions omit some clonotypes, under half of them owing to an unresolved V gene in the studies checked, with the rest unexplained. This sample holds about 130,000 clones; just over 90% were observed only once. The ten largest clonotypes hold under 2% of the sample. The sample's time point, from its label and the paper: baseline before first vaccination. Specimen: peripheral blood, collected on day 0 of AZD1222 vaccination. These receptors all come from an adult in good health.

In the case of this clone: The sample contains more than one DNA sequence encoding this CDR3. The chain has TRBV5-1 and TRBJ1-2, with 8 bases fitting TRBD1. The germline V gene has CDR1 SGHRS and CDR2 YFSETQ. The CDR3 runs to 14 residues. The ends lost 4 bases at V and 3 bases at J; junction bases unmatched: 5. The CDR3 DNA reads as TGCGCCAGCAGCCAGGGGGCCGGGGACTATGGCTACACCTTC. Encoded protein: CASSQGAGDYGYTF.

This clone was recorded once. This chain uses TRBV5-1 with TRBJ2-1, with TRBD2 matching over 7 bases. Germline values: CDR1 SGHRS, CDR2 YFSETQ. V trimming: 4 bases; J trimming: 4 bases; junction bases outside the gene matches: 8. There are 15 residues in the CDR3. The CDR3 sequence is CASSASGVGYNEQFF. Written as DNA, the CDR3 is TGCGCCAGCAGCGCCAGCGGGGTCGGATACAATGAGCAGTTCTTC.